Below, 19 T cell receptor beta chains from the same sample are listed, as sequenced in a study of cytomegalovirus exposure and HLA in healthy donors. It was with 60 Vbeta and 13 Jbeta primers that the PCR ran. Here immunoSEQ multiplex PCR was the method, and the copy in TCRdb shows in-frame clones only, minus some. This sample's table has about 150,000 clones. Sequences were obtained from PBMCs. These receptors were obtained from a man aged 30-40 years in good health and CMV-seronegative.

The chain links TRBV7-3 to TRBJ1-1, with a weak D call TRBD1 (6 bases). The V gene lost 4 bases and the J gene lost 2 bases, with 8 bases spanning the gap. Germline V CDR1 and CDR2: SGHTA, FQGTGA. This CDR3 has 13 residues. DNA for the CDR3: TGTGCCAGCAGCTCAGGGGTTAACACTGAAGCTTTCTTT. Its protein is CASSSGVNTEAFF. Full variable domain (missing parts from reference TRBV7-3 and TRBJ1-1): GAGVSQTPSNKVTEKGKYVELRCDPISGHTALYWYRQSLGQGPEFLIYFQGTGAADDSGLPNDRFFAVRPEGSVSTLKIQRTERGDSAVYLCASSSGVNTEAFFGQGTRLTVV.

This chain links TRBV19 with TRBJ1-1, with D hard to call. CDR1 and CDR2 from the germline V gene are LNHDA and SQIVND (reference sequence). CDR3 size: 13 residues. The V end lost 1 base, the J end lost 4 bases, and 7 bases lay between the germline ends. The CDR3 loop is CASSIVYGTEAFF. For the CDR3, the DNA is TGTGCCAGTAGTATAGTCTATGGCACTGAAGCTTTCTTT.

This chain connects TRBV6-1 to TRBJ2-3; tentative D call: TRBD1 (6 bases). Trimming took off 3 bases at V and 3 bases at J, with 10 bases between the two ends. The CDR3 is made up of 14 amino acids. Germline CDR1 reads MNHNS; CDR2 reads SASEGT. CDR3 protein: CASSDGQSTDTQYF. CDR3 nucleotide sequence: TGTGCCAGCAGTGACGGACAGTCAACAGATACGCAGTATTTT.

The V and J genes are TRBV7-9 and TRBJ2-7, with a tentative D call TRBD1 (8 bases). V gave up 8 bases and J gave up 1 base, with 18 bases separating them. Germline values: CDR1 SEHNR, CDR2 FQNEAQ (reference sequence). The CDR3 is made up of 15 amino acids. This CDR3 is CASSRGRGRSYEQYF. The DNA of the CDR3 is TGTGCCAGCTCCAGGGGGCGCGGGAGATCCTACGAGCAGTACTTC.

This chain links TRBV6-6 with TRBJ2-1; possible D gene TRBD1, 5 bases. This CDR3 is built from 11 residues. CDR1 and CDR2 (germline): MNHNY, SVGAGI (reference sequence). V shed 5 bases and J shed 7 bases, with 6 bases lying between them. The CDR3 DNA reads as TGTGCCAGCAGTAAGGGGAATGAGCAGTTCTTC. This gives the protein CASSKGNEQFF.

The chain combines TRBV11-3 with TRBJ2-5, with TRBD2 identical over 7 bases. Germline CDR1 is SGHNT and CDR2 is YENEEA. J gave up 1 base and V 5 bases, and 1 base lay outside the gene matches. The CDR3 contains 13 residues. CDR3 amino acids: CASSRTSQETQYF. The CDR3 nucleotides read TGTGCCAGCAGCAGGACTAGCCAAGAGACCCAGTACTTC.

CDR3 in DNA: TGTGCCACCAGCAGAGATCAAGGGGCGTCCCAGTACTTC. Translation gives CATSRDQGASQYF. The chain has TRBV15 and TRBJ2-5, with D perhaps TRBD1 (5 bases). V gave up 0 bases and J gave up 9 bases, with 11 bases separating them. The CDR3 extends over 13 amino acids. Germline lookup yields CDR1 LNHNV and CDR2 YYDKDF (reference sequence).

This CDR3 reads CASSLVYSNQPQHF. In DNA, the CDR3 is TGTGCCAGCAGTTTAGTGTATAGCAATCAGCCCCAGCATTTT. The chain couples TRBV2 to TRBJ1-5; D is uncertain. Trimming stripped 5 bases from V and 0 bases from J, with 8 bases between. Germline V gene sequence: CDR1 SNHLY, CDR2 FYNNEI. The CDR3 is 14 amino acids.

The chain recombines TRBV6-4 with TRBJ2-2; D is unresolved. The CDR3 has 14 amino acids. Germline V gene data show CDR1 as MRHNA and CDR2 as SNTAGT. V was cut by 1 base and J by 7 bases, with 10 bases left in between. CDR3 coding DNA: TGTGCCAGCAGTGACTTGCCTCTATTCGGGGAGCTGTTTTTT. It codes for CASSDLPLFGELFF.

The chain uses TRBV28 and TRBJ1-5, with D unclear. Germline V lookup: CDR1 MDHEN, CDR2 SYDVKM. V lost 4 bases and J lost 0, with 16 bases in between. CDR3 length equals 17 residues. In nucleotides, the CDR3 is TGTGCCAGCAGTTCCTCTGCGGCAGACCCTAGCAATCAGCCCCAGCATTTT. Residues: CASSSSAADPSNQPQHF.

The chain combines TRBV6-5 with TRBJ1-2; the match to TRBD1 covers 8 bases. After removal of 11 bases from V and 8 bases from J, the junction contained 7 bases not matched to a gene. Germline V gene lookup returns CDR1 MNHEY and CDR2 SVGAGI. CDR3 size: 11 residues. In nucleotides, the CDR3 is TGTGCCGCCTCAGGGGGCGCAGGCTACACCTTC. Protein product: CAASGGAGYTF.

This chain links TRBV5-1 with TRBJ2-2, with TRBD1 as a possible D gene (6 bases). Trimming shortened V by 3 bases and J by 5 bases, and 8 bases separated the two germline ends. Germline loops: CDR1 SGHRS, CDR2 YFSETQ. The CDR3 sequence is 13 residues long. The CDR3 DNA reads as TGCGCCAGCAGCTGGCAGGGGACCGGGGAGCTGTTTTTT. Amino acids: CASSWQGTGELFF.

This chain connects TRBV5-1 to TRBJ1-4; D not certain. This CDR3 is 13 amino acids long. Germline loops: CDR1 SGHRS, CDR2 YFSETQ. Trimming shortened V by 2 bases and J by 8 bases, and 10 bases separated the two germline ends. CDR3 bases: TGCGCCAGCAGCTTACGCCACGGGGAAAAACTGTTTTTT. It specifies CASSLRHGEKLFF.

This chain connects TRBV6-1 to TRBJ2-2; TRBD1 aligns across 11 bases. J lost 2 bases, V lost 10 bases, and 3 bases had no gene match. Germline CDR1 reads MNHNS; CDR2 reads SASEGT. This CDR3 has 14 amino acids. CDR3 sequence: CATWTGGNTGELFF. Written as DNA, the CDR3 is TGTGCCACCTGGACAGGGGGCAACACCGGGGAGCTGTTTTTT.

V gene TRBV6-4 combines with J gene TRBJ2-3; 10 bases fit TRBD2. The germline gives CDR1 MRHNA, CDR2 SNTAGT. After removal of 3 bases from V and 8 bases from J, the junction contained 8 bases not matched to a gene. This CDR3 is built from 15 residues. CDR3 protein: CASSDALAGVSTQYF. The CDR3 region has the DNA TGTGCCAGCAGTGATGCCCTAGCGGGAGTTTCTACGCAGTATTTT.

The rearrangement links TRBV25-1 to TRBJ1-4, with TRBD1 matching over 7 bases. CDR3 length equals 15 residues. With V trimmed by 5 bases and J by 6 bases, 9 bases remained unmatched. Germline assignment: CDR1 MGHDK and CDR2 SYGVNS. Here the CDR3 DNA reads TGTGCCAGCAGTCCGGGCACAGGGGAGGATGAAAAACTGTTTTTT. This codes for CASSPGTGEDEKLFF. Variable domain in full (rest from reference TRBV25-1 and TRBJ1-4): EADIYQTPRYLVIGTGKKITLECSQTMGHDKMYWYQQDPGMELHLIHYSYGVNSTEKGDLSSESTVSRIRTEHFPLTLESARPSHTSQYLCASSPGTGEDEKLFFGSGTQLSVL.

The chain is built from TRBV10-1 and TRBJ2-3; 7 bases fit TRBD1. The CDR3 contains 20 residues. Germline V gene lookup returns CDR1 WNHNN and CDR2 SYGVQD (reference sequence). V lost 0 bases and J lost 4; bases outside the gene matches: 19. The CDR3 is CASSESFELSGTVDADTQYF. DNA of the CDR3: TGCGCCAGCAGTGAGTCGTTTGAATTGTCCGGGACAGTTGACGCAGATACGCAGTATTTT.

J is TRBJ2-3 and V is TRBV7-2, with 7 bases matching TRBD2. With 1 base clipped from V and 4 bases from J, the junction kept 5 bases outside the gene matches. Germline values: CDR1 SGHTA, CDR2 FQGNSA. This CDR3 contains 15 residues. CDR3 sequence reads: CASSLVGRGADTQYF. The CDR3 coding sequence is TGTGCCAGCAGCTTAGTAGGACGGGGGGCAGATACGCAGTATTTT. Combining the CDR3 with reference TRBV7-2 and TRBJ2-3 gives the whole variable domain GAGVSQSPSNKVTEKGKDVELRCDPISGHTALYWYRQSLGQGLEFLIYFQGNSAPDKSGLPSDRFSAERTGGSVSTLTIQRTQQEDSAVYLCASSLVGRGADTQYFGPGTRLTVL.

This chain uses TRBV18 with TRBJ2-5; weak D call: TRBD2 (5 bases). The CDR3 has 16 amino acids. The germline V gene encodes CDR1 KGHSH and CDR2 LQKENI. Trimming pared 0 bases from V and 1 base from J, leaving 12 bases between. Written as DNA, the CDR3 is TGTGCCAGCTCACCACCGGGGTTAGCGACCCAAGAGACCCAGTACTTC. The encoded protein is CASSPPGLATQETQYF.